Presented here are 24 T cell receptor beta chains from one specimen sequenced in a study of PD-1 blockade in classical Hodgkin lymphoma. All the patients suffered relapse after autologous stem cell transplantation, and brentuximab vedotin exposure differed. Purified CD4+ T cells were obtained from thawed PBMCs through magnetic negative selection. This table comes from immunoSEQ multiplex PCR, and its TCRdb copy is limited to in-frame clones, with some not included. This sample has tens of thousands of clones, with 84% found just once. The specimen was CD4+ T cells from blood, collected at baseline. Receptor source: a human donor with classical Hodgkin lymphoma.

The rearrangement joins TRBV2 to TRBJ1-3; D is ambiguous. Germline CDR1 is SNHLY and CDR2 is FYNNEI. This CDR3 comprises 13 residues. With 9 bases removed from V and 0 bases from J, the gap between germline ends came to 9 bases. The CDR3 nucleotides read TGTGCCAGTACGACCGGCTCTGGAAACACCATATATTTT. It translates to CASTTGSGNTIYF.

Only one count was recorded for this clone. The CDR3 DNA reads TGTGCCAGCAGCGCGGGCCTAGATAATTCACCCCTCCACTTT. Translation: CASSAGLDNSPLHF. This chain joins TRBV9 and TRBJ1-6; D gene uncertain. Germline CDR1 is SGDLS and CDR2 is YYNGEE. The V end was cut by 3 bases, the J end by 5 bases, with 9 bases between. This CDR3 is built from 14 residues.

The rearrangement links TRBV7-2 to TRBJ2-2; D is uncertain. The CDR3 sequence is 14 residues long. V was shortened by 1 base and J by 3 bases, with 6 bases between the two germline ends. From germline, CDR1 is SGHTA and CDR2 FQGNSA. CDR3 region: CASSLDSYTGELFF. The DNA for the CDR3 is TGTGCCAGCAGCTTAGACAGTTACACCGGGGAGCTGTTTTTT.

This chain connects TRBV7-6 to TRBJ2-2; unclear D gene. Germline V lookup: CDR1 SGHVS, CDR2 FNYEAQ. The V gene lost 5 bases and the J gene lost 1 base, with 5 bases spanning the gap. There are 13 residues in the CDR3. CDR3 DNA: TGTGCCAGCAGCCTAGGGAACACCGGGGAGCTGTTTTTT. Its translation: CASSLGNTGELFF.

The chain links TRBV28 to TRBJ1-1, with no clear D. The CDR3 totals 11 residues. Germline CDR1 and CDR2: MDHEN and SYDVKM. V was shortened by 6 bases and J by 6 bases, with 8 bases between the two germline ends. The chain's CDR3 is CASRFEAEAFF. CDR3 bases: TGTGCCAGCAGATTCGAGGCTGAAGCTTTCTTT.

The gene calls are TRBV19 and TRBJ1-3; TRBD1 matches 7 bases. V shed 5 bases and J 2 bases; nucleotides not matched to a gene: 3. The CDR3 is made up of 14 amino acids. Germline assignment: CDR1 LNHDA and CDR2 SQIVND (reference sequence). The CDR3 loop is CASSLGTAGNTIYF. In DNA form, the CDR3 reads TGTGCCAGTAGTTTAGGGACAGCTGGAAACACCATATATTTT.

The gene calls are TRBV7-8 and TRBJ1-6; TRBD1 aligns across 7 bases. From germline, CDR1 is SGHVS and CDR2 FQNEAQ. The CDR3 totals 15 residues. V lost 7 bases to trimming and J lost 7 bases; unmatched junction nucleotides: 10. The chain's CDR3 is CASTTGAERNSPLHF. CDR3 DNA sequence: TGTGCCAGCACCACAGGGGCTGAAAGGAATTCACCCCTCCACTTT.

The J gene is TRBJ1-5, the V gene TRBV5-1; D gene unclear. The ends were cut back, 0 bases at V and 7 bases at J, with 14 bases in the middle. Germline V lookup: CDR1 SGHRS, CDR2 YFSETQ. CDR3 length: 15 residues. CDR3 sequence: CASSLVGGEGQPQHF. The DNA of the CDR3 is TGCGCCAGCAGCTTGGTTGGCGGGGAGGGCCAGCCCCAGCATTTT.

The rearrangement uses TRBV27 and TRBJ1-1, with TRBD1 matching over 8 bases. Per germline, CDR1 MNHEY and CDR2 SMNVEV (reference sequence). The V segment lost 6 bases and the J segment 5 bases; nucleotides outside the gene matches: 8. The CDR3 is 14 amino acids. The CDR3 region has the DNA TGTGCCAGCAGGAAGGGGGACAGGAGAACTGAAGCTTTCTTT. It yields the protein CASRKGDRRTEAFF.

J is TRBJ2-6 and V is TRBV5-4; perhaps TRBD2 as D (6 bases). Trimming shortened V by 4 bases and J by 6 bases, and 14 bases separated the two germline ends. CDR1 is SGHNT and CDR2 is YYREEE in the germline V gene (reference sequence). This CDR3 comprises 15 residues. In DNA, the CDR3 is TGTGCCAGCAGCCAAGGACTAATCTCGGCCAACGTCCTGACTTTC. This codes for CASSQGLISANVLTF. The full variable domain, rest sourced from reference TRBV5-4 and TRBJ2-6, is ETGVTQSPTHLIKTRGQQVTLRCSSQSGHNTVSWYQQALGQGPQFIFQYYREEENGRGNFPPRFSGLQFPNYSSELNVNALELDDSALYLCASSQGLISANVLTFGAGSRLTVL.

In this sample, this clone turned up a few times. CDR3 region: CASKTGTYNTEAFF. The DNA of the CDR3 is TGCGCCAGCAAAACCGGGACATATAACACTGAAGCTTTCTTT. V usage is TRBV5-1 and J usage is TRBJ1-1; D might be TRBD1 (6 bases). The CDR3 has 14 amino acids. V shed 6 bases and J shed 2 bases, with 14 bases lying between them. Germline V gene sequence: CDR1 SGHRS, CDR2 YFSETQ.

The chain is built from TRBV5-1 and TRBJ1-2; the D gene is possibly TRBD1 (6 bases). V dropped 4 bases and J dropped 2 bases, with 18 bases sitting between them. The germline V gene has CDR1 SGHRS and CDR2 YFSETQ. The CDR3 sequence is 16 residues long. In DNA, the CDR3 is TGCGCCAGCAGCCTACAAACAGGGAAGGGGAACTATGGCTACACCTTC. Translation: CASSLQTGKGNYGYTF.

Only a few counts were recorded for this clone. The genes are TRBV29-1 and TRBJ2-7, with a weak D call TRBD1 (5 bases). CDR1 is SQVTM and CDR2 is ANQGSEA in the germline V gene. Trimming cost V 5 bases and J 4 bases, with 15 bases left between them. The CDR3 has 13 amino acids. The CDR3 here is CSVPGQSEYEQYF. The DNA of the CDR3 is TGCAGCGTTCCAGGGCAGAGCGAGTACGAGCAGTACTTC.

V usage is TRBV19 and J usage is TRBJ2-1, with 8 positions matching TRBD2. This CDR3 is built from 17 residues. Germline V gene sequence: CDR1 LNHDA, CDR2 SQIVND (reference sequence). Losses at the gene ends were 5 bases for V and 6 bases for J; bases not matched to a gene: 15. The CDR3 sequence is CASSQTPGGARVNEQFF. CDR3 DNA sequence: TGTGCCAGTAGTCAAACCCCCGGGGGGGCCCGAGTCAATGAGCAGTTCTTC.

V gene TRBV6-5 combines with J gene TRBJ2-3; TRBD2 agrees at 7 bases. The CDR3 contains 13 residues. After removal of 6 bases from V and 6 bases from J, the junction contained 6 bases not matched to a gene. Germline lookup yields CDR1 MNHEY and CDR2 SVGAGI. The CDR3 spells CASSGDYLDTQYF. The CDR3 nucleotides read TGTGCCAGCAGCGGGGACTACTTGGATACGCAGTATTTT.

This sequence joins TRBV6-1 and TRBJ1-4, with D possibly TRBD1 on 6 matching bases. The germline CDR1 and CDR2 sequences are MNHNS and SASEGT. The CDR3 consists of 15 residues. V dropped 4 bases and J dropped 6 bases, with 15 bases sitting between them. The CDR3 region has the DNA TGTGCCAGCAGTGTAACCGAGGGGGTTTATGAAAAACTGTTTTTT. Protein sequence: CASSVTEGVYEKLFF.

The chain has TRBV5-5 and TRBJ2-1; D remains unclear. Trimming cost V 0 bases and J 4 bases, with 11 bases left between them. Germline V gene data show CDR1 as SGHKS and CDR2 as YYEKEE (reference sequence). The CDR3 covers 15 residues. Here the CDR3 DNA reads TGTGCCAGCAGCTTGGATAGAGGAGCTTACAATGAGCAGTTCTTC. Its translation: CASSLDRGAYNEQFF.

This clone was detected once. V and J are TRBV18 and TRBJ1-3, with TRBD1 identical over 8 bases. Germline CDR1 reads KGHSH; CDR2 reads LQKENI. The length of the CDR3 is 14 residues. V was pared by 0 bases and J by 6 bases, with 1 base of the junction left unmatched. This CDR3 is CASSPPGQANTIYF. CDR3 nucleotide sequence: TGTGCCAGCTCACCACCGGGACAGGCAAACACCATATATTTT.

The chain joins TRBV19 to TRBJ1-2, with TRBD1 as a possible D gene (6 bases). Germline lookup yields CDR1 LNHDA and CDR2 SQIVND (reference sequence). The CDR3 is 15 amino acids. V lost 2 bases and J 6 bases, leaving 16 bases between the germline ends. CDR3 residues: CASSIKGGIGHGYTF. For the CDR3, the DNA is TGTGCCAGTAGTATAAAAGGGGGTATTGGGCATGGCTACACCTTC.

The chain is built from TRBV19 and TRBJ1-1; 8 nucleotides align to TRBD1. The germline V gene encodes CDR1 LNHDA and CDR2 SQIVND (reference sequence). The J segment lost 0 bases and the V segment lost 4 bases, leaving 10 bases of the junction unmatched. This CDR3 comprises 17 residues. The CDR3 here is CASSTLYRGTMNTEAFF. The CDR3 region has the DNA TGTGCCAGTAGTACACTTTACAGGGGGACCATGAACACTGAAGCTTTCTTT.

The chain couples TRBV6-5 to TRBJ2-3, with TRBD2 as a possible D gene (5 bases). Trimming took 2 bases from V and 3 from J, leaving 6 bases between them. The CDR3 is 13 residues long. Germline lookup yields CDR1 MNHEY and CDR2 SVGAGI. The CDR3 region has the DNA TGTGCCAGCAGTTACCGAGGGACAGATACGCAGTATTTT. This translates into CASSYRGTDTQYF.

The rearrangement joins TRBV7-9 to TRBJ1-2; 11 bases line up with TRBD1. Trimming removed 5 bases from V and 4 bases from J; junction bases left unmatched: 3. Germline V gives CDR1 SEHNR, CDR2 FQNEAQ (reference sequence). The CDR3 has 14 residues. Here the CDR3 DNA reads TGTGCCAGCAGCGCCGGGACAGGGGGCTATGGCTACACCTTC. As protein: CASSAGTGGYGYTF.

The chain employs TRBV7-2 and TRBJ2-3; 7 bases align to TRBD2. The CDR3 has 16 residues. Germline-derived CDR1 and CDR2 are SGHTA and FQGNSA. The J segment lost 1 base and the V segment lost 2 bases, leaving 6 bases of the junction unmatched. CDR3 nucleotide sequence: TGTGCCAGCAGCTTACAGTACCGGGGGGGCACAGATACGCAGTATTTT. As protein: CASSLQYRGGTDTQYF.

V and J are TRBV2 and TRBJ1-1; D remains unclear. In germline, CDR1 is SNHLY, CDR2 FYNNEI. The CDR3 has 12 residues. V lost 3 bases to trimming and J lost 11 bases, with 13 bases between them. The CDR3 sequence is CASSDEDPMAFF. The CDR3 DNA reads TGTGCCAGCAGTGATGAAGACCCTATGGCTTTCTTT.